The 8 T cell receptor beta chains listed next were all sequenced from one sample in a study of blood T cell repertoires in COVID-19. The method was immunoSEQ multiplex PCR; TCRdb's version includes in-frame clones alone and lacks a portion of them. The sample consists of about 180,000 clones, roughly 88% of them appearing once. The sequencing sample was made of PBMCs or T cells enriched from blood (not recorded which). These receptors were taken from a woman in her 30s who had recovered from COVID-19.

A word on this clone: This could be a read error, since a much larger clone is one nucleotide away. The rearrangement joins TRBV2 to TRBJ2-1, with D unclear. V shed 3 bases and J shed 6 bases, with 6 bases lying between them. CDR1 and CDR2 from the germline V gene are SNHLY and FYNNEI. This CDR3 has 12 residues. The CDR3 loop is CASSEESNEQFF. The CDR3 DNA follows: TGTGCCAGCAGTGAGGAGAGCAATGAGCAGTTCTTC.

This clone came up once. The chain recombines TRBV27 with TRBJ2-7; 7 positions agree with TRBD2. After removal of 10 bases from V and 0 bases from J, the junction contained 3 bases not matched to a gene. Looked up from germline, CDR1 is MNHEY and CDR2 is SMNVEV (reference sequence). The CDR3 loop spans 12 amino acids. CDR3 DNA: TGTGCCACCTCGGGAGGCTCCTACGAGCAGTACTTC. Protein sequence: CATSGGSYEQYF.

This chain connects TRBV11-2 to TRBJ1-2, with no clear D. V was clipped by 0 bases and J by 3 bases, with 2 bases between them. Germline V CDR1 and CDR2: SGHAT, FQNNGV. The CDR3 is 12 amino acids. The CDR3 bases are TGTGCCAGCAGCTTAGACGACTATGGCTACACCTTC. It specifies CASSLDDYGYTF. Together with reference TRBV11-2 and TRBJ1-2, the CDR3 gives the full variable domain: EAGVAQSPRYKIIEKRQSVAFWCNPISGHATLYWYQQILGQGPKLLIQFQNNGVVDDSQLPKDRFSAERLKGVDSTLKIQPAKLEDSAVYLCASSLDDYGYTFGSGTRLTVV.

The V and J genes are TRBV30 and TRBJ2-7, with D unclear. Trimming removed 0 bases at V and 6 bases at J, with 9 bases between. The CDR3 consists of 12 residues. Germline-derived CDR1 and CDR2 are GTSNPN and SVGIG (reference sequence). CDR3 sequence reads: CAWSVSGFEQYF. CDR3 DNA: TGTGCCTGGAGTGTTTCGGGTTTCGAGCAGTACTTC.

The chain has TRBV28 and TRBJ1-2; tentatively, D is TRBD1 (6 bases). Germline CDR1 and CDR2: MDHEN and SYDVKM. CDR3 length equals 13 residues. V was cut by 1 base and J by 8 bases, with 11 bases left in between. As DNA, the CDR3 is TGTGCCAGCAGTTTATACGCAGGGGAAGGCTACACCTTC. As protein: CASSLYAGEGYTF.

The chain uses TRBV11-2 and TRBJ2-7; 8 nucleotides align to TRBD2. With 5 bases clipped from V and 4 bases from J, the junction kept 4 bases outside the gene matches. This CDR3 contains 13 residues. CDR1 and CDR2 (germline): SGHAT, FQNNGV. DNA for the CDR3: TGTGCCAGCAGCCCGGGACTAGTTTACGAGCAGTACTTC. It encodes CASSPGLVYEQYF.

This clone was observed a few times. This chain connects TRBV30 to TRBJ1-1; tentative D call: TRBD1 (5 bases). V lost 1 base to trimming and J lost 11 bases, with 14 bases between them. The CDR3 length is 12 residues. The germline gives CDR1 GTSNPN, CDR2 SVGIG (reference sequence). CDR3 sequence (DNA): TGTGCCTGGAGTGCCCCCCAGGGTGGGGCTTTCTTT. It yields the protein CAWSAPQGGAFF. The variable domain in full, with the rest retrieved from reference TRBV30 and TRBJ1-1, is SQTIHQWPATLVQPVGSPLSLECTVEGTSNPNLYWYRQAAGRGLQLLFYSVGIGQISSEVPQNLSASRPQDRQFILSSKKLLLSDSGFYLCAWSAPQGGAFFGQGTRLTVV.

The V gene is TRBV2, the J gene TRBJ1-2, with D possibly matching TRBD1 (5 bases). CDR3 length: 14 residues. Trimming took 7 bases from V and 3 from J, leaving 15 bases between them. Germline-derived CDR1 and CDR2 are SNHLY and FYNNEI. As DNA, the CDR3 is TGTGCCAGCACCGAAGGAAGGGGCGACTATGGCTACACCTTC. Its protein is CASTEGRGDYGYTF. The variable domain in full, completed from reference TRBV2 and TRBJ1-2, reads EPEVTQTPSHQVTQMGQEVILRCVPISNHLYFYWYRQILGQKVEFLVSFYNNEISEKSEIFDDQFSVERPDGSNFTLKIRSTKLEDSAMYFCASTEGRGDYGYTFGSGTRLTVV.